This T cell receptor (beta chain) was documented in a study of blood T cell repertoires in COVID-19. Across the study: Sites in the United States, Italy and Spain provided acute and convalescent COVID-19 samples. The analysed material was cDNA or gDNA that came from T cells, B-cell-depleted T cells, or PBMCs.

Study processing details: Researchers report that nucleated cell counts were estimated from reference gene primer amplification. The repertoire was sequenced with immunoSEQ multiplex PCR; TCRdb's copy has only in-frame clones and lacks some. The V and J calls and clone size are taken from that table; D and trimming were inferred from the DNA. The table includes 200,000 or so clones, 65% to 90% detected once. The sample holds one count of this clone. The V end was cut by 1 base, the J end by 2 bases, with 11 bases between. Germline-derived CDR1 and CDR2 are LNHNV and YYDKDF (reference sequence). There are 15 residues in the CDR3.

The chain couples TRBV15 to TRBJ2-5; the D gene is possibly TRBD2 (5 bases). Specimen: peripheral blood. The clonotype comes from a man older than 75 with acute or convalescent COVID-19. CDR3 DNA: TGTGCCACCAGCAGAGTGTCGGGGAGACAAGAGACCCAGTACTTC. Protein product: CATSRVSGRQETQYF. Full variable domain (remainder filled in from reference TRBV15 and TRBJ2-5): DAMVIQNPRYQVTQFGKPVTLSCSQTLNHNVMYWYQQKSSQAPKLLFHYYDKDFNNEADTPDNFQSRRPNTSFCFLDIRSPGLGDTAMYLCATSRVSGRQETQYFGPGTRLLVL.